Following are 16 T cell receptor beta chains from one sample sequenced in a study of cytomegalovirus exposure and HLA in healthy donors. Primers included in the PCR were 60 Vbeta and 13 Jbeta primers. TCRdb keeps only in-frame clones here, not all; method: immunoSEQ multiplex PCR. The sample holds about 51,000 clones. The sample was PBMCs. These receptors originate from a female donor in good health and CMV-seronegative.

The rearrangement links TRBV28 to TRBJ2-3, with 10 bases matching TRBD2. The CDR3 has 15 amino acids. CDR1 and CDR2 from the germline V gene are MDHEN and SYDVKM. Trimming at V came to 1 base and at J to 5 bases, leaving 3 bases not matched to a gene. CDR3 sequence (DNA): TGTGCCAGCAGTTTATTGAGCGGGGGGGTAGATACGCAGTATTTT. Protein product: CASSLLSGGVDTQYF.

The CDR3 DNA is TGTGCCAGCAGCGCCGGGACAGGGCGTCAAGGCTACACCTTC. As protein: CASSAGTGRQGYTF. The chain uses TRBV9 and TRBJ1-2, with 9 nucleotides matching TRBD1. The germline gives CDR1 SGDLS, CDR2 YYNGEE. The CDR3 runs to 14 residues. Germline trimming cut 3 bases from V and 8 bases from J; bases unmatched to any gene: 8.

This chain connects TRBV20-1 to TRBJ1-2; D may be TRBD1 (6 bases). The CDR3 extends over 11 amino acids. V lost 7 bases, J lost 4 bases, and 10 bases lay in between. Germline V gene lookup returns CDR1 DFQATT and CDR2 SNEGSKA (reference sequence). This CDR3 reads CSVGQPYGYTF. Here the CDR3 DNA reads TGCAGTGTCGGACAGCCCTATGGCTACACCTTC.

This chain connects TRBV11-1 to TRBJ2-7; D is undetermined. From germline, CDR1 is SGHAT and CDR2 FQDESV (reference sequence). Trimming shortened V by 1 base and J by 4 bases, and 14 bases separated the two germline ends. The CDR3 runs 15 residues. The CDR3 here is CASSLVGYQNYEQYF. The CDR3 bases are TGTGCCAGCAGCTTAGTGGGCTATCAAAATTACGAGCAGTACTTC.

The chain is built from TRBV28 and TRBJ1-1, with 9 bases that match TRBD1. Germline CDR1 and CDR2: MDHEN and SYDVKM. Trimming cost V 6 bases and J 1 base; bases outside gene matches: 6. The CDR3 runs to 15 residues. The CDR3 DNA follows: TGTGCCAGCAGACCTACAGGGGGCGCGAACACTGAAGCTTTCTTT. Its protein product is CASRPTGGANTEAFF.

This chain uses TRBV11-3 with TRBJ2-1; 10 bases align to TRBD2. Germline CDR1 and CDR2: SGHNT and YENEEA. J gave up 5 bases and V 3 bases, and 7 bases lay outside the gene matches. CDR3 length: 16 amino acids. The CDR3 here is CASSFNLGLADNEQFF. The CDR3 coding sequence is TGTGCCAGCAGCTTTAACCTAGGACTAGCGGACAATGAGCAGTTCTTC.

This chain uses TRBV27 with TRBJ1-1; the D is unclear. Between the trimmed V and J ends, which lost 0 bases and 4 bases, there was a span of 18 bases. The germline CDR1 and CDR2 sequences are MNHEY and SMNVEV (reference sequence). This CDR3 spans 17 amino acids. Here the CDR3 reads CASSLSSGRVRSTEAFF. Here the CDR3 DNA reads TGTGCCAGCAGTTTATCGAGCGGGAGGGTAAGGAGCACTGAAGCTTTCTTT.

The chain carries TRBV19 and TRBJ1-1; unclear D gene. Germline V lookup: CDR1 LNHDA, CDR2 SQIVND (reference sequence). Trimming stripped 3 bases from V and 1 base from J, with 6 bases between. This CDR3 has 13 amino acids. The CDR3 reads CASSIQRNTEAFF. The DNA of the CDR3 is TGTGCCAGTAGTATTCAGCGGAACACTGAAGCTTTCTTT.

CDR3 residues: CASSTTGGSNQPQHF. Here the CDR3 DNA reads TGTGCCAGCAGTACGACAGGGGGCAGCAATCAGCCCCAGCATTTT. The chain couples TRBV25-1 to TRBJ1-5; 10 nucleotides align to TRBD1. Per germline, CDR1 MGHDK and CDR2 SYGVNS. Trimming took 5 bases from V and 1 from J; bases not matched to a gene: 2. The CDR3 is 15 residues long.

The rearrangement joins TRBV4-3 to TRBJ2-5; possibly TRBD1 for D (5 bases). Germline lookup yields CDR1 LGHNA and CDR2 YSLEER. V lost 0 bases and J 3 bases, leaving 11 bases between the germline ends. This CDR3 region has 15 residues. This chain's CDR3 is CASSQDRRGEETQYF. The CDR3 bases are TGCGCCAGCAGCCAAGATCGTAGGGGCGAAGAGACCCAGTACTTC.

V gene TRBV4-3 combines with J gene TRBJ1-2; possible D gene TRBD1, 6 bases. Germline V gene data show CDR1 as LGHNA and CDR2 as YSLEER. The CDR3 loop spans 16 amino acids. The V end lost 4 bases, the J end lost 3 bases, and 18 bases lay between the germline ends. The CDR3 DNA sequence: TGCGCCAGCAGCCCTTACCGGGACATGATTGACTATGGCTACACCTTC. Its translation is CASSPYRDMIDYGYTF.

The rearrangement uses TRBV6-1 and TRBJ1-1, with D possibly being TRBD1 (5 bases). In germline, CDR1 is MNHNS, CDR2 SASEGT. The CDR3 spans 12 residues. V shed 7 bases and J shed 5 bases, with 11 bases lying between them. The CDR3 region has the DNA TGTGCCAGCACGGTGGGGGGTACTGAAGCTTTCTTT. This gives the protein CASTVGGTEAFF.

V usage is TRBV4-1 and J usage is TRBJ2-2; D uncertain. The CDR3 sequence is 15 residues long. CDR1 is MGHRA and CDR2 is YSYEKL in the germline V gene. V was clipped by 1 base and J by 2 bases, with 8 bases between them. DNA for the CDR3: TGCGCCAGCAGCCAAGTGGGCGATAACACCGGGGAGCTGTTTTTT. Translation: CASSQVGDNTGELFF.

The chain carries TRBV5-1 and TRBJ1-1, with 9 bases that match TRBD1. The CDR3 loop spans 20 amino acids. The germline V gene encodes CDR1 SGHRS and CDR2 YFSETQ. The ends lost 3 bases at V and 5 bases at J; junction bases unmatched: 23. The CDR3 nucleotides are TGCGCCAGCAGCTCTGGAGTTTGGGACAGGGTTATGAGGAGTGTAACTGAAGCTTTCTTT. Protein sequence: CASSSGVWDRVMRSVTEAFF. Based on the CDR3 plus reference TRBV5-1 and TRBJ1-1, the full variable domain is KAGVTQTPRYLIKTRGQQVTLSCSPISGHRSVSWYQQTPGQGLQFLFEYFSETQRNKGNFPGRFSGRQFSNSRSEMNVSTLELGDSALYLCASSSGVWDRVMRSVTEAFFGQGTRLTVV.

The J gene is TRBJ2-3, the V gene TRBV5-1; 7 nucleotides line up with TRBD1. With V trimmed by 3 bases and J by 2 bases, 6 bases remained unmatched. The CDR3 runs to 15 residues. Germline values: CDR1 SGHRS, CDR2 YFSETQ. DNA for the CDR3: TGCGCCAGCAGCTCCCGACAGGGAGACACAGATACGCAGTATTTT. Protein sequence: CASSSRQGDTDTQYF.

This chain connects TRBV6-6 to TRBJ1-6; D is unresolved. Trimming took off 0 bases at V and 9 bases at J, with 15 bases between the two ends. Germline V gives CDR1 MNHNY, CDR2 SVGAGI (reference sequence). The CDR3 has 16 residues. The CDR3 DNA is TGTGCCAGCAGTTACTCGGGTTTTTCGAGAGGTTCACCCCTCCACTTT. It encodes CASSYSGFSRGSPLHF.